These 17 T cell receptor beta chains were sequenced from one sample in a study of blood T cell repertoires in COVID-19. Sequencing was performed with immunoSEQ multiplex PCR; in TCRdb, only in-frame clones are kept and a portion is missing. Among about 220,000 clones listed, 70% to 90% were seen once. Sequenced material: peripheral blood. The source is a woman in her 70s with COVID-19, enrolled during active disease.

This clone was observed a few times. The chain combines TRBV11-2 with TRBJ2-7; 11 nucleotides line up with TRBD2. This CDR3 region has 14 residues. Germline values: CDR1 SGHAT, CDR2 FQNNGV. Trimming cost V 5 bases and J 3 bases; bases outside gene matches: 3. CDR3 bases: TGTGCCAGCAGCCAAGGGACTAGCGGCTACGAGCAGTACTTC. Encoded protein: CASSQGTSGYEQYF.

The V and J genes are TRBV19 and TRBJ1-1; D is possibly TRBD1 (5 bases). There are 15 residues in the CDR3. Trimming stripped 5 bases from V and 2 bases from J, with 15 bases between. The germline CDR1 and CDR2 sequences are LNHDA and SQIVND (reference sequence). The CDR3 bases are TGTGCCAGTAGTGCCTTTGGGGGGGTAAACACTGAAGCTTTCTTT. As protein: CASSAFGGVNTEAFF.

This chain links TRBV11-1 with TRBJ1-1, with no clear D. This CDR3 region has 12 residues. Germline assignment: CDR1 SGHAT and CDR2 FQDESV (reference sequence). V lost 3 bases, J lost 5 bases, and 7 bases lay in between. This CDR3 is CASSLSGTEAFF. CDR3 DNA: TGTGCCAGCAGCTTGTCCGGGACTGAAGCTTTCTTT.

This clone was counted a single time. The chain has TRBV9 and TRBJ2-5; TRBD2 matches at 8 bases. The CDR3 is 14 residues long. Germline loops: CDR1 SGDLS, CDR2 YYNGEE. The V and J ends lost 4 bases and 4 bases, in that order; junction bases with no gene match: 6. CDR3 in DNA: TGTGCCAGCAGCTATGGGGCGGGAGGAGAGACCCAGTACTTC. As protein: CASSYGAGGETQYF.

The chain couples TRBV18 to TRBJ2-6; 7 bases fit TRBD1. J gave up 1 base and V 4 bases, and 1 base lay outside the gene matches. CDR3 length equals 15 residues. CDR1 KGHSH and CDR2 LQKENI come from the germline V gene. This CDR3 reads CASSRQGSGANVLTF. CDR3 DNA: TGTGCCAGCTCACGACAGGGTTCTGGGGCCAACGTCCTGACTTTC.

The DNA of the CDR3 is TGTGCCAGCAGTTCAGGCTACAATCAGCCCCAGCATTTT. This translates into CASSSGYNQPQHF. The chain carries TRBV27 and TRBJ1-5; D gene unclear. This CDR3 comprises 13 residues. Trimming stripped 4 bases from V and 3 bases from J, with 7 bases between. Looked up from germline, CDR1 is MNHEY and CDR2 is SMNVEV (reference sequence).

The rearrangement links TRBV6-4 to TRBJ2-3; 7 bases are a match to TRBD2. After removal of 3 bases from V and 1 base from J, the junction contained 4 bases not matched to a gene. Germline V gene lookup returns CDR1 MRHNA and CDR2 SNTAGT. The CDR3 is made up of 15 amino acids. Written as DNA, the CDR3 is TGTGCCAGCAGTGAAGGGCTAGCGGGCACAGATACGCAGTATTTT. Translating it yields CASSEGLAGTDTQYF.

This chain links TRBV5-1 with TRBJ2-5, with 12 bases identical to TRBD2. With 4 bases clipped from V and 4 bases from J, the junction kept 11 bases outside the gene matches. Germline CDR1 is SGHRS and CDR2 is YFSETQ. The CDR3 runs 17 residues. The CDR3 loop is CASSTVLAGGARETQYF. As DNA, the CDR3 is TGCGCCAGCAGCACCGTACTAGCGGGAGGTGCTAGAGAGACCCAGTACTTC.

The rearrangement links TRBV7-9 to TRBJ1-1; D call uncertain. Per germline, CDR1 SEHNR and CDR2 FQNEAQ (reference sequence). The CDR3 length is 15 residues. V lost 5 bases, J lost 1 base, and 14 bases lay in between. CDR3 in amino acids: CASSNRQQKNTEAFF. The CDR3 nucleotides are TGTGCCAGCAGCAACCGACAACAAAAGAACACTGAAGCTTTCTTT. The whole variable domain, remainder taken from reference TRBV7-9 and TRBJ1-1, is DTGVSQNPRHKITKRGQNVTFRCDPISEHNRLYWYRQTLGQGPEFLTYFQNEAQLEKSRLLSDRFSAERPKGSFSTLEIQRTEQGDSAMYLCASSNRQQKNTEAFFGQGTRLTVV.

The chain employs TRBV11-2 and TRBJ2-2; TRBD2 matches at 8 bases. Losses at the gene ends were 7 bases for V and 2 bases for J; bases not matched to a gene: 9. The CDR3 runs 16 residues. Germline CDR1 is SGHAT and CDR2 is FQNNGV. The CDR3 here is CASKFLAGINTGELFF. CDR3 in DNA: TGTGCCAGCAAATTCTTAGCGGGGATTAACACCGGGGAGCTGTTTTTT.

The count of this clone is one. The chain links TRBV19 to TRBJ1-2; no reliable D call. Trimming stripped 3 bases from V and 4 bases from J, with 15 bases between. There are 15 residues in the CDR3. Germline lookup yields CDR1 LNHDA and CDR2 SQIVND (reference sequence). DNA for the CDR3: TGTGCCAGTAGTATCCTATTAGCTTCCGGCTATGGCTACACCTTC. Protein: CASSILLASGYGYTF.

As regards this clone: The junction shows a germline mismatch at one end, possibly a read error. The rearrangement uses TRBV7-7 and TRBJ2-1, with D possibly being TRBD1 (5 bases). Germline CDR1 reads SSHAT; CDR2 reads FNYEAQ (reference sequence). This CDR3 contains 15 residues. In DNA, the CDR3 is TGTGCTAGCAGCTTAGCAGTACAGGCCTACAATGAGCAGTTCTTC. Its protein is CASSLAVQAYNEQFF.

This chain connects TRBV5-1 to TRBJ1-2; the D gene is possibly TRBD1 (6 bases). Germline CDR1 SGHRS, CDR2 YFSETQ. The CDR3 spans 15 residues. The V end lost 0 bases, the J end lost 8 bases, and 17 bases lay between the germline ends. CDR3 sequence: CASSLEQGRLSGYTF. The CDR3 DNA reads as TGCGCCAGCAGCTTGGAACAGGGAAGGCTTAGCGGCTACACCTTC.

The rearrangement uses TRBV6-1 and TRBJ2-5; 13 bases fit TRBD2. The junction had 3 bases not matched to a gene; V was cut back by 5 bases and J by 3 bases. The CDR3 covers 15 residues. In germline, CDR1 is MNHNS, CDR2 SASEGT. CDR3 nucleotides: TGTGCCAGCAGTTGGACTAGCGGGAGTAAAGAGACCCAGTACTTC. Protein product: CASSWTSGSKETQYF.

The chain carries TRBV7-9 and TRBJ2-2, with TRBD2 as a possible D gene (5 bases). Germline CDR1 and CDR2: SEHNR and FQNEAQ (reference sequence). Trimming left V 0 bases short and J 6 bases short, with 14 bases between. CDR3 length: 16 amino acids. Here the CDR3 DNA reads TGTGCCAGCAGCTTAGCTGCGGTTGTGGGAGCCGGGGAGCTGTTTTTT. Its translation is CASSLAAVVGAGELFF. The whole variable domain, filled in from reference TRBV7-9 and TRBJ2-2, reads DTGVSQNPRHKITKRGQNVTFRCDPISEHNRLYWYRQTLGQGPEFLTYFQNEAQLEKSRLLSDRFSAERPKGSFSTLEIQRTEQGDSAMYLCASSLAAVVGAGELFFGEGSRLTVL.

The V and J genes are TRBV30 and TRBJ1-3; D is unresolved. Trimming stripped 3 bases from V and 3 bases from J, with 9 bases between. CDR1 is GTSNPN and CDR2 is SVGIG in the germline V gene (reference sequence). CDR3 size: 13 residues. The CDR3 coding sequence is TGTGCCTGGAGCCCGGGGAGTGGAAACACCATATATTTT. This translates into CAWSPGSGNTIYF.

The rearrangement links TRBV7-6 to TRBJ2-1, with 14 bases identical to TRBD2. This CDR3 region has 15 residues. Looked up from germline, CDR1 is SGHVS and CDR2 is FNYEAQ. V was pared by 7 bases and J by 8 bases, with 7 bases of the junction left unmatched. CDR3 sequence (DNA): TGTGCCAGCACTCGGGGGACTAGCGGGAGCGATGAGCAGTTCTTC. Protein: CASTRGTSGSDEQFF.